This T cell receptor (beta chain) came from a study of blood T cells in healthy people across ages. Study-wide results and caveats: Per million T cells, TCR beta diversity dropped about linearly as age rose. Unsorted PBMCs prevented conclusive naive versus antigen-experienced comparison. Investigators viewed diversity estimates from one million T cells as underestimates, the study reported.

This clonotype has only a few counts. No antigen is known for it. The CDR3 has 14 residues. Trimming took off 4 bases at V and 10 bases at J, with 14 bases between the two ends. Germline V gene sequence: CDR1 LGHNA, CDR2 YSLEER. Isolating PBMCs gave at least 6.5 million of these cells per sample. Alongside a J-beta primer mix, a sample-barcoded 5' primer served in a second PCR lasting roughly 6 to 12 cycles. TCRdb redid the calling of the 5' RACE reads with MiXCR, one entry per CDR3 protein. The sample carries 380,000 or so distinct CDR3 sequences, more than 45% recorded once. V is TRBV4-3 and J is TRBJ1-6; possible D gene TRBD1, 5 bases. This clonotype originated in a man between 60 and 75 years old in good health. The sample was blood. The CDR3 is CASSLDDRDSPLHF. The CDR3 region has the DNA TGCGCCAGCAGCCTCGACGACAGAGACTCACCCCTCCACTTT.